Below, 6 T cell receptor beta chains from the same sample are listed, as sequenced in a study of shared clonotypes between healthy human individuals. Assay: immunoSEQ multiplex PCR; the TCRdb copy retains only in-frame clones and omits some. The sample consists of some 500,000 clones, 79% of them appearing once. The sample comprised PBMCs. The receptors shown here come from a woman in her thirties or forties in good health. Some clones in this sample may be carry-over from other donors' samples.

The J gene is TRBJ2-1, the V gene TRBV7-9; the match to TRBD2 covers 11 bases. Germline V gene lookup returns CDR1 SEHNR and CDR2 FQNEAQ (reference sequence). J gave up 8 bases and V 1 base, and 10 bases lay outside the gene matches. The CDR3 consists of 17 residues. The CDR3 DNA sequence: TGTGCCAGCAGCTTAGGGTCTTTGGGACTAGCGGTGGATGAGCAGTTCTTC. It is translated as CASSLGSLGLAVDEQFF.

The CDR3 coding sequence is TGTGCCACCGGGACTCCCTGGGGCTCCTACAATGAGCAGTTCTTC. As protein: CATGTPWGSYNEQFF. The chain combines TRBV2 with TRBJ2-1; TRBD2 might be the D (6 bases). Germline V gene sequence: CDR1 SNHLY, CDR2 FYNNEI. This CDR3 contains 15 residues. V was clipped by 10 bases and J by 0 bases, with 16 bases between them.

The genes are TRBV18 and TRBJ1-4, with D possibly being TRBD1 (5 bases). The CDR3 has 15 amino acids. Germline V gene lookup returns CDR1 KGHSH and CDR2 LQKENI. Trimming cost V 0 bases and J 8 bases, with 13 bases left between them. CDR3 bases: TGTGCCAGCTCACCACCGGAACAGGACCAAGAAAAACTGTTTTTT. Translating it yields CASSPPEQDQEKLFF.

The chain has TRBV29-1 and TRBJ1-4, with D possibly being TRBD1 (5 bases). The V and J ends lost 7 bases and 4 bases respectively, with 10 bases between them. This CDR3 region has 12 residues. Germline V CDR1 and CDR2: SQVTM, ANQGSEA. The CDR3 here is CSGRDSNEKLFF. DNA of the CDR3: TGCAGCGGACGAGACAGTAATGAAAAACTGTTTTTT.

This clone appeared a few times. The V gene is TRBV6-4, the J gene TRBJ2-3, with TRBD2 matching over 7 bases. The CDR3 contains 13 residues. The V gene's germline CDR1 is MRHNA and CDR2 SNTAGT. V shed 5 bases, J shed 1 base, and the junction held 0 bases outside the gene matches. The CDR3 coding sequence is TGTGCCAGCAGTACTAGCGGCACAGATACGCAGTATTTT. Translating it yields CASSTSGTDTQYF.

V is TRBV10-1 and J is TRBJ1-5; D remains ambiguous. V lost 2 bases, J lost 3 bases, and 5 bases lay in between. Germline CDR1 reads WNHNN; CDR2 reads SYGVQD (reference sequence). The CDR3 is made up of 13 amino acids. The chain's CDR3 is CASSEGPNQPQHF. The CDR3 DNA reads TGCGCCAGCAGTGAGGGACCCAATCAGCCCCAGCATTTT.